The clone carrying this T cell receptor beta chain turned up a few times. Germline CDR1 is SNHLY and CDR2 is FYNNEI. There are 12 residues in the CDR3. V lost 9 bases and J 5 bases, leaving 13 bases between the germline ends. Authors' processing steps: Quantification of nucleated cells was approximated via reference gene primer amplification. Assay used: immunoSEQ multiplex PCR; TCRdb lists only in-frame clones, some missing. The DNA was the basis for D and trimming; V, J and clone size are from that table. The table lists about 140,000 clones, roughly 89% of them singletons, with more than 4% in the top ten. These data are taken from a study of blood T cell repertoires in COVID-19.

The rearrangement uses TRBV2 and TRBJ2-5; perhaps TRBD1 as D (6 bases). The sequenced sample consisted of peripheral blood. This receptor was taken from a woman between 35 and 50 years old with acute or convalescent COVID-19. The CDR3, as DNA: TGTGCCAGTGAACAGGGTATGGAGACCCAGTACTTC. Protein sequence: CASEQGMETQYF.